These 31 T cell receptor beta chains were sequenced from one sample in a study of response to subunit inactivated influenza vaccine. MiXCR, applied by TCRdb to the RT-PCR reads, yields one record per CDR3 protein. The sample carries hundreds of thousands of distinct CDR3 sequences, 15% to 17% recorded once. The sample consisted of PBMCs from blood, taken roughly 12 days after vaccination. The origin of the receptors is a man in his forties or fifties who received an inactivated influenza vaccine.

This rearrangement joins TRBV12-3 or TRBV12-4 to TRBJ2-7, with D possibly being TRBD1 (6 bases). With 0 bases removed from V and 3 bases from J, the gap between germline ends came to 12 bases. This CDR3 is built from 15 residues. CDR3 loop: CASSLASGAGYEQYF. The CDR3, as DNA: TGTGCCAGCAGTTTAGCGTCAGGGGCAGGCTACGAGCAGTACTTC.

This clonotype was recorded a few times. This rearrangement joins TRBV5-1 to TRBJ2-1, with unresolved D. Germline V gene data show CDR1 as SGHRS and CDR2 as YFSETQ. This CDR3 has 16 amino acids. V lost 4 bases, J lost 5 bases, and 19 bases lay in between. CDR3 sequence (DNA): TGCGCCAGCAGCCCTAAGGCGCAAGTAACTAACAATGAGCAGTTCTTC. It codes for CASSPKAQVTNNEQFF.

The table lists this clonotype with a few counts. The chain combines TRBV6-2 or TRBV6-3 with TRBJ2-3; no reliable D call. This CDR3 is built from 17 residues. Germline-derived CDR1 and CDR2 are MNHEY and SVGEGT. V lost 5 bases, J lost 1 base, and 19 bases lay in between. The CDR3 here is CASSAKRLAIGTDTQYF. For the CDR3, the DNA is TGTGCCAGCAGTGCTAAACGCCTGGCCATAGGCACAGATACGCAGTATTTT.

This clonotype was seen more than once but under ten times. This chain uses TRBV29-1 with TRBJ2-5; D remains unclear. Trimming took 4 bases from V and 3 from J, leaving 9 bases between them. The CDR3 length is 12 residues. Germline V gives CDR1 SQVTM, CDR2 ANQGSEA. CDR3 DNA: TGCAGCGTTGTCTCCAGAAAAGAGACCCAGTACTTC. Its protein is CSVVSRKETQYF.

DNA for the CDR3: TGCAGCGGCCATACAGGGTACACTGAAGCTTTCTTT. Its translation is CSGHTGYTEAFF. The V call is TRBV29-1, the J call TRBJ1-1; D might be TRBD1 (6 bases). CDR1 SQVTM and CDR2 ANQGSEA come from the germline V gene. V gave up 7 bases and J gave up 3 bases, with 12 bases separating them. The CDR3 runs to 12 residues.

The genes are TRBV5-4 and TRBJ2-1; TRBD2 matches 7 bases. The CDR3 is 15 residues long. Looked up from germline, CDR1 is SGHNT and CDR2 is YYREEE (reference sequence). The V segment lost 4 bases and the J segment 10 bases; nucleotides outside the gene matches: 14. CDR3 residues: CASSPTTSSRAEQFF. The CDR3 DNA sequence: TGTGCCAGCAGCCCCACGACTAGCTCGAGGGCGGAGCAGTTCTTC.

The V and J genes are TRBV5-1 and TRBJ2-7, with 8 bases identical to TRBD1. The CDR3 covers 14 residues. The V gene's germline CDR1 is SGHRS and CDR2 YFSETQ. Trimming removed 4 bases from V and 3 bases from J; junction bases left unmatched: 6. Here the CDR3 reads CASSHRGTDYEQYF. Written as DNA, the CDR3 is TGCGCCAGCAGCCACAGGGGGACAGACTACGAGCAGTACTTC.

In this sample, this clonotype turned up a few times. The V call is TRBV20-1, the J call TRBJ2-1, with D possibly matching TRBD2 (5 bases). CDR1 and CDR2 from the germline V gene are DFQATT and SNEGSKA (reference sequence). CDR3 length: 15 residues. V lost 4 bases and J lost 6, with 19 bases in between. CDR3 amino acids: CSATLQRVNSNEQFF. CDR3 bases: TGCAGTGCTACCCTACAGAGGGTCAATAGCAATGAGCAGTTCTTC.

The chain combines TRBV29-1 with TRBJ1-1; TRBD1 matches at 8 bases. Germline CDR1 is SQVTM and CDR2 is ANQGSEA. The ends lost 7 bases at V and 1 base at J; junction bases unmatched: 8. This CDR3 has 14 amino acids. The CDR3 coding sequence is TGCAGCGCCAACAGGGGGGGAAAGAACACTGAAGCTTTCTTT. It codes for CSANRGGKNTEAFF.

This clonotype has only a few counts. The J gene is TRBJ1-1, the V gene TRBV20-1; no clear D gene. There are 11 residues in the CDR3. V shed 6 bases and J shed 3 bases, with 8 bases lying between them. The germline V gene encodes CDR1 DFQATT and CDR2 SNEGSKA (reference sequence). CDR3 nucleotide sequence: TGCAGTGCCCTGGCCGACACTGAAGCTTTCTTT. This codes for CSALADTEAFF.

The chain is built from TRBV15 and TRBJ2-5; 12 nucleotides line up with TRBD2. The CDR3 is 16 residues long. V trimming: 0 bases; J trimming: 2 bases; junction bases outside the gene matches: 1. Germline V gene lookup returns CDR1 LNHNV and CDR2 YYDKDF (reference sequence). CDR3 sequence: CATSRDLAGGQETQYF. As DNA, the CDR3 is TGTGCCACCAGCAGAGATCTAGCGGGGGGGCAAGAGACCCAGTACTTC. The entire variable domain, with the rest obtained from reference TRBV15 and TRBJ2-5, is as follows: DAMVIQNPRYQVTQFGKPVTLSCSQTLNHNVMYWYQQKSSQAPKLLFHYYDKDFNNEADTPDNFQSRRPNTSFCFLDIRSPGLGDTAMYLCATSRDLAGGQETQYFGPGTRLLVL.

There are a few counts of this clonotype. CDR3 in amino acids: CASSLHRTGRTEAFF. The CDR3 nucleotides read TGTGCCAGCAGTTTGCATAGGACAGGGCGGACTGAAGCTTTCTTT. The rearrangement links TRBV27 to TRBJ1-1, with 8 bases matching TRBD1. Germline V gives CDR1 MNHEY, CDR2 SMNVEV (reference sequence). V shed 3 bases and J 5 bases; nucleotides not matched to a gene: 8. The CDR3 spans 15 residues.

This clonotype was detected once. The rearrangement links TRBV9 to TRBJ2-1; 15 bases fit TRBD2. The length of the CDR3 is 16 residues. The V segment lost 0 bases and the J segment 14 bases; nucleotides outside the gene matches: 9. The V gene's germline CDR1 is SGDLS and CDR2 YYNGEE. The CDR3 DNA sequence: TGTGCCAGCAGCGTAGGGACTAGCGGGGGGGCCGGGGCGGAGTTCTTC. Encoded protein: CASSVGTSGGAGAEFF.

The sample holds a few counts of this clonotype. The V call is TRBV29-1, the J call TRBJ2-5; 9 bases line up with TRBD1. The CDR3 spans 13 residues. CDR1 SQVTM and CDR2 ANQGSEA come from the germline V gene. Trimming cost V 7 bases and J 2 bases; bases outside gene matches: 5. CDR3 sequence reads: CSGKTGGQETQYF. The CDR3 DNA reads as TGCAGCGGGAAGACAGGGGGTCAAGAGACCCAGTACTTC.

The chain recombines TRBV20-1 with TRBJ2-3; TRBD2 matches at 9 bases. Per the germline V gene, CDR1 is DFQATT and CDR2 is SNEGSKA (reference sequence). The CDR3 is 14 residues long. V was pared by 5 bases and J by 5 bases, with 8 bases of the junction left unmatched. CDR3 in DNA: TGCAGTGCTTATAATAGCGGGAGAAAAGATACGCAGTATTTT. Its protein product is CSAYNSGRKDTQYF.

Note on this clonotype: Given the absence of the conserved phenylalanine or tryptophan at the CDR3 end, a read error is likely. The limits of the CDR3 on the DNA are not certain, so only TCRdb's listed CDR3 is given. The rearrangement uses TRBV11-2 and TRBJ2-3; TRBD1 is the table's D call, not checked against the DNA. The CDR3 has 12 residues if both end residues are counted. Germline V CDR1 and CDR2: SGHAT, FQNNGV. CDR3 region: CASDQPFGRQLL.

This clonotype has more than one count but fewer than ten. The chain recombines TRBV25-1 with TRBJ1-5; 11 positions match TRBD1. V lost 3 bases to trimming and J lost 6 bases; unmatched junction nucleotides: 7. Germline values: CDR1 MGHDK, CDR2 SYGVNS. This CDR3 contains 16 residues. Here the CDR3 reads CASSESGTGGSQPQHF. In DNA, the CDR3 is TGTGCCAGCAGTGAGAGCGGGACAGGGGGAAGTCAGCCCCAGCATTTT. Full variable domain (missing parts from reference TRBV25-1 and TRBJ1-5): EADIYQTPRYLVIGTGKKITLECSQTMGHDKMYWYQQDPGMELHLIHYSYGVNSTEKGDLSSESTVSRIRTEHFPLTLESARPSHTSQYLCASSESGTGGSQPQHFGDGTRLSIL.

The chain carries TRBV5-1 and TRBJ2-1, with D perhaps TRBD1 (5 bases). Germline lookup yields CDR1 SGHRS and CDR2 YFSETQ. The CDR3 spans 14 residues. V lost 6 bases to trimming and J lost 3 bases, with 13 bases between them. The CDR3 reads CASNMGLDYNEQFF. CDR3 DNA sequence: TGCGCCAGCAACATGGGGCTAGACTACAATGAGCAGTTCTTC.

This clonotype was found a few times. V usage is TRBV20-1 and J usage is TRBJ2-7; 8 bases fit TRBD1. V was pared by 6 bases and J by 1 base, with 8 bases of the junction left unmatched. CDR3 size: 14 residues. From germline, CDR1 is DFQATT and CDR2 SNEGSKA (reference sequence). CDR3 bases: TGCAGTGCACTGACCGGGACAGGATCCTACGAGCAGTACTTC. Its protein is CSALTGTGSYEQYF.

This clonotype occurred many times. The CDR3 here is CASRTLRDRGSGTEAFF. DNA for the CDR3: TGTGCCAGCAGAACCCTCCGGGACAGGGGATCGGGCACTGAAGCTTTCTTT. The V gene is TRBV11-2, the J gene TRBJ1-1; 10 positions agree with TRBD1. Germline-derived CDR1 and CDR2 are SGHAT and FQNNGV. The ends lost 6 bases at V and 4 bases at J; junction bases unmatched: 14. The CDR3 has 17 amino acids.

This clonotype has at least ten counts. This chain links TRBV6-1 with TRBJ1-1; D gene uncertain. With 2 bases removed from V and 0 bases from J, the gap between germline ends came to 7 bases. The CDR3 has 14 residues. Germline V gene lookup returns CDR1 MNHNS and CDR2 SASEGT. CDR3 amino acids: CASSEKGLNTEAFF. CDR3 nucleotides: TGTGCCAGCAGTGAAAAGGGTTTGAACACTGAAGCTTTCTTT.

The chain couples TRBV15 to TRBJ1-4; 8 bases map to TRBD1. Germline V gene data show CDR1 as LNHNV and CDR2 as YYDKDF (reference sequence). Unmatched junction bases numbered 11, after V lost 1 base and J lost 7 bases. The CDR3 is 17 residues long. The CDR3 region has the DNA TGTGCCACCAGCAGAGGATTGACCGGACAGGGTGCTGAAAAACTGTTTTTT. This gives the protein CATSRGLTGQGAEKLFF.

V usage is TRBV20-1 and J usage is TRBJ2-5, with 8 bases aligning to TRBD2. There are 14 residues in the CDR3. CDR1 DFQATT and CDR2 SNEGSKA come from the germline V gene (reference sequence). V lost 5 bases to trimming and J lost 6 bases; unmatched junction nucleotides: 11. DNA for the CDR3: TGCAGTGCTTGGGGTAGCGGGACGCCGAAGACCCAGTACTTC. Translating it yields CSAWGSGTPKTQYF.

This clonotype showed up just a few times. This chain joins TRBV12-3 or TRBV12-4 and TRBJ1-3; D gene ambiguous. The ends were cut back, 6 bases at V and 7 bases at J, with 7 bases in the middle. This CDR3 comprises 11 residues. DNA for the CDR3: TGTGCCAGCAGCCAGTATAACACCATATATTTT. This encodes CASSQYNTIYF.

This clonotype has just a few counts. V gene TRBV14 combines with J gene TRBJ2-1, with a weak D call TRBD2 (6 bases). The CDR3 loop spans 16 amino acids. Trimming shortened V by 2 bases and J by 2 bases, and 13 bases separated the two germline ends. Germline V gene sequence: CDR1 SGHDN, CDR2 FVKESK. The CDR3 loop is CASSQKGTGAYNEQFF. DNA of the CDR3: TGTGCCAGCAGCCAAAAGGGGACTGGGGCCTACAATGAGCAGTTCTTC.

This clonotype turned up a few times. V usage is TRBV20-1 and J usage is TRBJ1-1; D is unclear. The CDR3 runs 14 residues. Germline V gene lookup returns CDR1 DFQATT and CDR2 SNEGSKA (reference sequence). Trimming took off 3 bases at V and 1 base at J, with 12 bases between the two ends. In DNA form, the CDR3 reads TGCAGTGCTAGTCTGGCTCGGTGGAACACTGAAGCTTTCTTT. Translation gives CSASLARWNTEAFF.

The chain links TRBV20-1 to TRBJ2-4, with TRBD1 as a possible D gene (5 bases). The germline CDR1 and CDR2 sequences are DFQATT and SNEGSKA (reference sequence). The CDR3 extends over 15 amino acids. Trimming took off 4 bases at V and 7 bases at J, with 20 bases between the two ends. This CDR3 is CSAITPSRAGNIQYF. Here the CDR3 DNA reads TGCAGTGCTATAACCCCGAGCAGGGCCGGGAACATTCAGTACTTC.

There are many counts of this clonotype. The rearrangement uses TRBV7-2 and TRBJ2-2; D remains ambiguous. Germline V gene data show CDR1 as SGHTA and CDR2 as FQGNSA. The CDR3 sequence is 14 residues long. With 1 base removed from V and 1 base from J, the gap between germline ends came to 4 bases. CDR3 DNA sequence: TGTGCCAGCAGCTTAGACTGGAACACCGGGGAGCTGTTTTTT. Protein: CASSLDWNTGELFF. The full variable domain, rest sourced from reference TRBV7-2 and TRBJ2-2, is GAGVSQSPSNKVTEKGKDVELRCDPISGHTALYWYRQSLGQGLEFLIYFQGNSAPDKSGLPSDRFSAERTGGSVSTLTIQRTQQEDSAVYLCASSLDWNTGELFFGEGSRLTVL.

The chain recombines TRBV12-3 or TRBV12-4 with TRBJ1-1; D is undetermined. CDR3 length: 12 residues. V lost 5 bases and J lost 6, with 10 bases in between. The CDR3 coding sequence is TGTGCCAGCAGTCACCGACGGGCTGAAGCTTTCTTT. Encoded protein: CASSHRRAEAFF.

At least ten counts were recorded for this clonotype. This chain links TRBV4-1 with TRBJ1-2; possible D gene TRBD1, 6 bases. Trimming pared 4 bases from V and 4 bases from J, leaving 16 bases between. Germline V lookup: CDR1 MGHRA, CDR2 YSYEKL. This CDR3 is 15 amino acids long. Here the CDR3 DNA reads TGCGCCAGCAGCCTGCACAGGGACGATGGCTATGGCTACACCTTC. Its protein is CASSLHRDDGYGYTF.

There are a few counts of this clonotype. This sequence joins TRBV23-1 and TRBJ2-7; D perhaps matches TRBD1 (6 bases). TRBV23-1 is an open reading frame, and its role is uncertain. CDR3 length: 14 amino acids. V dropped 5 bases and J dropped 4 bases, with 15 bases sitting between them. CDR3 nucleotides: TGCGCCAGCAGTGAGAAAAGGGGGTTTTACGAGCAGTACTTC. Translation gives CASSEKRGFYEQYF.